The next 19 T cell receptor beta chains were all read from a single sample in a study of graft-versus-host responses after intestinal transplantation. Here immunoSEQ multiplex PCR was the method, and the copy in TCRdb shows in-frame clones only, minus some. This table has tens of thousands of clones, 90% appearing once. These receptors have no known antigen. Specimen: unstimulated CD8+ T cells sorted from spleen or lymph node cells, collected before transplant. The source is a human donor who was the organ donor for an intestinal transplant.

This clone was detected only once. The chain is built from TRBV7-3 and TRBJ1-2; 9 positions agree with TRBD1. The CDR3 is 17 amino acids. Germline trimming cut 6 bases from V and 3 bases from J; bases unmatched to any gene: 14. Looked up from germline, CDR1 is SGHTA and CDR2 is FQGTGA. The CDR3 DNA reads TGTGCCAGCAGGCAATGGGACAGGGTCTCGAACTACTATGGCTACACCTTC. Translation gives CASRQWDRVSNYYGYTF.

The chain joins TRBV18 to TRBJ2-5, with D possibly TRBD1 on 6 matching bases. The CDR3 consists of 13 residues. Germline V gives CDR1 KGHSH, CDR2 LQKENI. V was pared by 5 bases and J by 5 bases, with 12 bases between. The CDR3 is CASSAPGDETQYF. The CDR3 DNA reads TGTGCCAGCTCAGCCCCAGGGGACGAGACCCAGTACTTC.

This clone occurred once. V gene TRBV11-2 combines with J gene TRBJ1-3, with D possibly matching TRBD1 (5 bases). Germline lookup yields CDR1 SGHAT and CDR2 FQNNGV. The germline V and J ends were trimmed by 2 bases and 0 bases, with 14 bases remaining between them. The CDR3 totals 17 residues. Written as DNA, the CDR3 is TGTGCCAGCAGCTTACGTACGCGGGGGTTCTCTGGAAACACCATATATTTT. This codes for CASSLRTRGFSGNTIYF.

On this clone itself: At one boundary the junction diverges from the germline segment, which might be a read error. The chain couples TRBV7-9 to TRBJ1-1, with TRBD1 identical over 7 bases. The CDR3 consists of 13 residues. Germline V gene data show CDR1 as SEHNR and CDR2 as FQNEAQ (reference sequence). The CDR3 nucleotides read TGTGCCAGCAGCCAACAGGGGAACTCTGAAGCTTTCTTT. This sequence encodes CASSQQGNSEAFF.

The rearrangement links TRBV7-6 to TRBJ2-1; 7 bases align to TRBD1. After removal of 5 bases from V and 7 bases from J, the junction contained 8 bases not matched to a gene. The CDR3 loop spans 14 amino acids. Germline V CDR1 and CDR2: SGHVS, FNYEAQ. This chain's CDR3 is CASSIRQGTNEQFF. The CDR3 DNA sequence: TGTGCCAGCAGCATCCGACAGGGAACGAATGAGCAGTTCTTC.

This clone was seen only once. The rearrangement uses TRBV15 and TRBJ2-1; tentative D call: TRBD1 (6 bases). The V end was cut by 1 base, the J end by 2 bases, with 12 bases between. From germline, CDR1 is LNHNV and CDR2 YYDKDF (reference sequence). The CDR3 is 16 residues long. The DNA of the CDR3 is TGTGCCACCAGCAGAGGACCGTGGGGGCCCTACAATGAGCAGTTCTTC. It specifies CATSRGPWGPYNEQFF.

The rearrangement joins TRBV6-5 to TRBJ1-5; D uncertain. Between the trimmed V and J ends, which lost 2 bases and 6 bases, there was a span of 5 bases. Germline-derived CDR1 and CDR2 are MNHEY and SVGAGI. This CDR3 has 12 residues. In DNA, the CDR3 is TGTGCCAGCAGTTACCCGGGTCAGCCCCAGCATTTT. Translated, it gives CASSYPGQPQHF.

V is TRBV18 and J is TRBJ2-7; 14 bases match TRBD2. Trimming cost V 3 bases and J 4 bases; bases outside gene matches: 14. Germline V gene lookup returns CDR1 KGHSH and CDR2 LQKENI. This CDR3 has 19 amino acids. CDR3 loop: CASSPSGLAGVAWSYEQYF. The CDR3 DNA reads TGTGCCAGCTCACCGTCGGGACTAGCGGGAGTGGCGTGGAGTTACGAGCAGTACTTC.

This chain links TRBV10-3 with TRBJ2-1, with 9 bases fitting TRBD1. Germline CDR1 and CDR2: ENHRY and SYGVKD. The CDR3 contains 14 residues. V was pared by 6 bases and J by 2 bases, with 2 bases of the junction left unmatched. The CDR3 protein is CAIRTGGTYNEQFF. The CDR3 region has the DNA TGTGCCATCAGGACAGGGGGGACCTACAATGAGCAGTTCTTC.

V and J are TRBV27 and TRBJ1-2; 8 bases are shared with TRBD1. J lost 4 bases, V lost 0 bases, and 7 bases had no gene match. Germline CDR1 MNHEY, CDR2 SMNVEV (reference sequence). CDR3 size: 16 residues. The CDR3 region has the DNA TGTGCCAGCAGTTTATCCCGGACAGGGCAGTCCTATGGCTACACCTTC. It codes for CASSLSRTGQSYGYTF.

V gene TRBV9 combines with J gene TRBJ2-1; 8 bases agree with TRBD2. The J segment lost 10 bases and the V segment lost 3 bases, leaving 9 bases of the junction unmatched. This CDR3 is built from 14 residues. Germline CDR1 SGDLS, CDR2 YYNGEE. The CDR3 loop is CASSAGGPGGEQFF. The DNA of the CDR3 is TGTGCCAGCAGCGCTGGAGGTCCGGGAGGGGAGCAGTTCTTC.

CDR3 in amino acids: CASSPRTGQAYGYTF. CDR3 sequence (DNA): TGTGCCAGCAGCCCCAGGACAGGCCAAGCTTATGGCTACACCTTC. The chain joins TRBV9 to TRBJ1-2; 7 positions match TRBD1. This CDR3 is 15 amino acids long. Germline values: CDR1 SGDLS, CDR2 YYNGEE. V dropped 4 bases and J dropped 5; count of bases not matched to a gene: 11.

This clone was recorded only once. This chain joins TRBV18 and TRBJ2-4; D ambiguous. V shed 1 base and J shed 0 bases, with 4 bases lying between them. The CDR3 has 14 residues. Germline CDR1 is KGHSH and CDR2 is LQKENI. CDR3 sequence: CASSPQLAKNIQYF. The CDR3 bases are TGTGCCAGCTCACCACAGCTAGCCAAAAACATTCAGTACTTC.

The chain joins TRBV27 to TRBJ2-1, with a weak D call TRBD2 (6 bases). Germline-derived CDR1 and CDR2 are MNHEY and SMNVEV (reference sequence). V shed 10 bases and J shed 0 bases, with 22 bases lying between them. The CDR3 is 17 amino acids. The CDR3, as DNA: TGTGCCACCCGAGGGTTGGGGGGTCCGAGCTCCTACAATGAGCAGTTCTTC. It translates to CATRGLGGPSSYNEQFF.

V gene TRBV29-1 combines with J gene TRBJ2-7, with D possibly being TRBD1 (6 bases). CDR3 size: 14 residues. From germline, CDR1 is SQVTM and CDR2 ANQGSEA. V was trimmed by 7 bases and J by 4 bases, leaving 20 bases between them. The CDR3 bases are TGCAGCGGTTTGGGTACAGGGCCCCTGTACGAGCAGTACTTC. Protein sequence: CSGLGTGPLYEQYF.

The rearrangement uses TRBV2 and TRBJ2-7, with 7 bases that match TRBD1. CDR1 is SNHLY and CDR2 is FYNNEI in the germline V gene. V lost 6 bases, J lost 0 bases, and 11 bases stayed unmatched. This CDR3 region has 16 residues. CDR3 nucleotide sequence: TGTGCCAGCAGGCCCCCCGACAGGGCTTACTCCTACGAGCAGTACTTC. It translates to CASRPPDRAYSYEQYF.

This sequence joins TRBV7-9 and TRBJ2-3; 9 bases match TRBD2. CDR3 length: 17 amino acids. Germline V gives CDR1 SEHNR, CDR2 FQNEAQ (reference sequence). V was pared by 5 bases and J by 2 bases, with 11 bases of the junction left unmatched. The CDR3 here is CASSPRASGATTDTQYF. CDR3 in DNA: TGTGCCAGCAGCCCGCGCGCTAGCGGGGCGACCACAGATACGCAGTATTTT. The variable domain in full, completed from reference TRBV7-9 and TRBJ2-3, reads DTGVSQNPRHKITKRGQNVTFRCDPISEHNRLYWYRQTLGQGPEFLTYFQNEAQLEKSRLLSDRFSAERPKGSFSTLEIQRTEQGDSAMYLCASSPRASGATTDTQYFGPGTRLTVL.

V is TRBV27 and J is TRBJ2-7; D unclear. V was shortened by 4 bases and J by 2 bases, with 9 bases between the two germline ends. Per the germline V gene, CDR1 is MNHEY and CDR2 is SMNVEV (reference sequence). The CDR3 length is 13 residues. This chain's CDR3 is CASSSGDTYEQYF. CDR3 in DNA: TGTGCCAGCAGTTCCGGCGACACCTACGAGCAGTACTTC.

This clone is a singleton in its sample. The chain recombines TRBV4-1 with TRBJ2-1, with 13 bases that match TRBD2. Germline CDR1 reads MGHRA; CDR2 reads YSYEKL. This CDR3 has 19 residues. With 1 base clipped from V and 2 bases from J, the junction kept 8 bases outside the gene matches. This CDR3 is CASSQVEPGLAGTYNEQFF. CDR3 DNA: TGCGCCAGCAGCCAAGTGGAACCGGGACTAGCGGGGACCTACAATGAGCAGTTCTTC.